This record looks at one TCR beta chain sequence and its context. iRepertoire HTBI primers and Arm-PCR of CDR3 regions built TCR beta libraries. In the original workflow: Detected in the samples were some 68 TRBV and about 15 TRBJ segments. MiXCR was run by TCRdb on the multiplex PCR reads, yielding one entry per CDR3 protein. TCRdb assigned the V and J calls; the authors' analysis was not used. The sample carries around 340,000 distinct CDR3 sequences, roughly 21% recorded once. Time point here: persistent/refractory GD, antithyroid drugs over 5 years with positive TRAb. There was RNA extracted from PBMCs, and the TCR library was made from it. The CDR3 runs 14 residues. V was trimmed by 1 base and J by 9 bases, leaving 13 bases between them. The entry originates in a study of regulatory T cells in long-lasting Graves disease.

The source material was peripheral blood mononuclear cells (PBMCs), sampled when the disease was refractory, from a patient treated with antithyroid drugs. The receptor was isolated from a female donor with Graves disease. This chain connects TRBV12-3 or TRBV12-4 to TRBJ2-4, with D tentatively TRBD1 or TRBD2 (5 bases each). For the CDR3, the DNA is TGTGCCAGCAGTTTAGGAGGGACCCAAGGCATTCAGTACTTC. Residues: CASSLGGTQGIQYF.